A single T cell receptor (beta chain) is shown here with its context. What it recognizes is unknown. The assay used was immunoSEQ (version v3.0), run at survey level. Profiled with immunoSEQ multiplex PCR; TCRdb holds only in-frame clones, not every one. The sample has roughly 15,000 clones; 65% to 85% are singletons. The sample is drawn from a study of long-term antiretroviral therapy in people with HIV. This CDR3 region has 15 residues. V shed 10 bases and J 5 bases; nucleotides not matched to a gene: 9. The germline gives CDR1 SGHAT, CDR2 FQNNGV. Study findings and constraints: Clones showing expansion before ART dominated the repertoire at all time points. With ART, diversity went up but was still lower than in transplant donor controls.

Specimen: unsorted PBMCs, collected 1.2 to 1.3 years before starting antiretroviral therapy. The sequence derives from a man younger than 45 with HIV. J is TRBJ2-1 and V is TRBV11-2; 12 nucleotides align to TRBD2. The chain's CDR3 is CATTLAGGENNEQFF. The CDR3 DNA sequence: TGTGCCACCACTCTAGCGGGAGGGGAAAACAATGAGCAGTTCTTC.